Listed below are T cell receptor beta chains from one sample, sequenced in a study of blood T cells in healthy people across ages. Using its own MiXCR run on the 5' RACE reads, TCRdb lists one record per CDR3 protein. The sample includes hundreds of thousands of distinct CDR3 sequences, over 45% of them seen just once. Input material: blood. Receptors were obtained from an older woman in good health. Each CDR3 is given with its conserved first and last residue. D genes are given only for firm matches. Clone size is shown for a subset of rows, as once, few, many or a class of expanded clone.

NA | NA | TRBJ2-7 | TRBV7-9 | TGTGCCAGCAGCCTAGCGAGGATGGACGAGCAGTACTTC | CASSLARMDEQYF
few | NA | TRBJ2-2 | TRBV7-3 | TGTGCCAGCAGCTTACTAGGGCACGGGGAGCTGTTTTTT | CASSLLGHGELFF
few | NA | TRBJ2-7 | TRBV5-1 | TGCGCCAGCGGGTCCGGGGACATGACCTACGAGCAGTACTTC | CASGSGDMTYEQYF
NA | TRBD2 | TRBJ2-7 | TRBV2 | TGTGCCAGCGCTAGCGGGAGCGCCTACGAGCAGTACTTC | CASASGSAYEQYF
NA | NA | TRBJ2-7 | TRBV6-4 | TGTGCCAGCAGGGACACGGGGCAGTACTTC | CASRDTGQYF
NA | NA | TRBJ1-2 | TRBV20-1 | TGCAGTGCCCCGAGGGCAGGAGGTGGCTACACCTTC | CSAPRAGGGYTF
few | TRBD2 | TRBJ2-3 | TRBV29-1 | TGCAGCGTAACCCTAGCGGGTTGGGCAGATACGCAGTATTTT | CSVTLAGWADTQYF
few | NA | TRBJ1-2 | TRBV6-1 | TGTGCCAGCAGTGATGGTTGGTATGGCTACACCTTC | CASSDGWYGYTF
NA | NA | TRBJ2-5 | TRBV19 | TGTGCCAGTAGTATGGGACATGGAGAGACCCAGTACTTC | CASSMGHGETQYF
few | NA | TRBJ2-1 | TRBV15 | TGTACCACCAGCAGAGACCGGGACGGGGTCTACAATGAGCAGTTCTTC | CTTSRDRDGVYNEQFF
NA | NA | TRBJ2-1 | TRBV28 | TGTGCCAGCAGTTTATACCGTTCCTACAATGAGCAGTTCTTC | CASSLYRSYNEQFF
few | TRBD1 | TRBJ2-3 | TRBV15 | TGTGCCACCAGCCCTAGGAGACAGGGTGGTACAGATACGCAGTATTTT | CATSPRRQGGTDTQYF
few | NA | TRBJ2-1 | TRBV20-1 | TGCAGTGCTCTTAGCGGCCCGTACAATGAGCAGTTCTTC | CSALSGPYNEQFF
NA | NA | TRBJ2-5 | TRBV20-1 | TGCAGTGCTAGAGAGACAGGACAAGAGACCCAGTACTTC | CSARETGQETQYF
NA | NA | TRBJ1-4 | TRBV10-3 | TGTGCCATACAACGGGACAATAACGAAAAACTGTTTTTT | CAIQRDNNEKLFF
NA | TRBD2 | TRBJ2-7 | TRBV20-1 | TGCAGTGCTAGCGACCTAGCGGGAGGGCCGAGGTACGAGCAGTACTTC | CSASDLAGGPRYEQYF
NA | TRBD1 | TRBJ2-7 | TRBV11-3 | TGTGCCAGCAGTCCCGGGACAGGGTTTAGCGAGCAGTACTTC | CASSPGTGFSEQYF
few | TRBD2 | TRBJ2-7 | TRBV4-3 | TGCGCCAGCAGCCAAGGACTAGCGGGAGCCGAGCAGTACTTC | CASSQGLAGAEQYF
few | TRBD2 | TRBJ2-5 | TRBV4-3 | TGCGCCAGCAGCCAAGTGGGAGGGATTGCAGAGACCCAGTACTTC | CASSQVGGIAETQYF
NA | NA | TRBJ2-1 | TRBV6-5 | TGTGCCAGCAGGGTTGGACCTACCCTCCACAATGAGCAGTTCTTC | CASRVGPTLHNEQFF
few | TRBD1 | TRBJ2-5 | TRBV20-1 | TGCAGTGCTAGATTGACAGGGCAAGAGACCCAGTACTTC | CSARLTGQETQYF
few | TRBD1 | TRBJ1-1 | TRBV7-9 | TGTGCCAGCAGCTTTTCAGGGGGGAAAACTGAAGCTTTCTTT | CASSFSGGKTEAFF
NA | NA | TRBJ2-2 | TRBV11-2 | TGTGCCAGCAGCCTAAAGAACACCGGGGAGCTGTTTTTT | CASSLKNTGELFF
few | NA | TRBJ2-7 | TRBV4-3 | TGCGCCAGCAGCCAGGGAGTACGCGGTTCTCCTAACTCCTACGAGCAGTACTTC | CASSQGVRGSPNSYEQYF
few | TRBD2 | TRBJ2-3 | TRBV3-1 | TGTGCCAGCAGCTACCTGGCGGGAGTACCAGATACGCAGTATTTT | CASSYLAGVPDTQYF
NA | NA | TRBJ2-1 | TRBV7-2 | TGTGCCAGCAGCTCCTCTCTAGCGAGTGAGCAGTTCTTC | CASSSSLASEQFF
NA | TRBD1 | TRBJ1-2 | TRBV29-1 | TGCAGCGTTGAACAGGGGGGGCATGGCTACACCTTC | CSVEQGGHGYTF
NA | NA | TRBJ2-3 | TRBV10-2 | TGCGCCAGCAGTGAGGCGAGTAGCACAGATACGCAGTATTTT | CASSEASSTDTQYF
NA | NA | TRBJ2-6 | TRBV7-9 | TGTGCCAGCAGCCCCCCGGCAGCCGGGGCCAACGTCCTGACTTTC | CASSPPAAGANVLTF
NA | TRBD2 | TRBJ2-2 | TRBV7-3 | TGTGCCAGCAATAGCGGGAGGGCAACCGGGGAGCTGTTTTTT | CASNSGRATGELFF
NA | NA | TRBJ1-2 | TRBV2 | TGTGCCAGCAAATATACAGGACCTAACTATGGCTACACCTTC | CASKYTGPNYGYTF
NA | NA | TRBJ2-7 | TRBV6-1 | TGTACCAGCAGTGAAGGGGCGGGACCGCTGTTCGAGCAGTACTTC | CTSSEGAGPLFEQYF
NA | TRBD2 | TRBJ2-1 | TRBV20-1 | TGCAGTGCCTTTACGAGCGGGAGGATATACAATGAGCAGTTCTTC | CSAFTSGRIYNEQFF